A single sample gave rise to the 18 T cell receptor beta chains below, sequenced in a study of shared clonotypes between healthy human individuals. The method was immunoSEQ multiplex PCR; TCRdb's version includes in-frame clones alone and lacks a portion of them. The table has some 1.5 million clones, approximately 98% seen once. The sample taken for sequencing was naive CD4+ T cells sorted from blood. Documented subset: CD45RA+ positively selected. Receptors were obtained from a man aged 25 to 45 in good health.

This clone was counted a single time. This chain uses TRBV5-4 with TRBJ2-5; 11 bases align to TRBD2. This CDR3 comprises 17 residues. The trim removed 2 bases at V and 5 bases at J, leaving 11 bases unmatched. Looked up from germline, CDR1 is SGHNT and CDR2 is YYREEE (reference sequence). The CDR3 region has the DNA TGTGCCAGCAGCTTTGATTTTAGCGGGAGGGCCGGGGAGACCCAGTACTTC. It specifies CASSFDFSGRAGETQYF.

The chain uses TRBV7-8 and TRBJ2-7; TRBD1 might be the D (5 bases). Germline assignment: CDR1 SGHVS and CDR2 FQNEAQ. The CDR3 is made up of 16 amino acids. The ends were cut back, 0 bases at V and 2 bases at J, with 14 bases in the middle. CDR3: CASSLAYPRETYEQYF. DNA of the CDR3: TGTGCCAGCAGCTTAGCCTACCCCAGGGAAACCTACGAGCAGTACTTC.

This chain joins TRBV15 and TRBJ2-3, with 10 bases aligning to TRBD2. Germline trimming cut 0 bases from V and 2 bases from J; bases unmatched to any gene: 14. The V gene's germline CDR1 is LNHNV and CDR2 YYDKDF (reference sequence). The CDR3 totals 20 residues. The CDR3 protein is CATSRDPKRVLAGVTDTQYF. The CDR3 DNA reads TGTGCCACCAGCAGAGATCCAAAGAGGGTGCTAGCGGGGGTCACAGATACGCAGTATTTT.

Here the CDR3 DNA reads TGTGCCAGCAGCCACACAGCTAACTATGGCTACACCTTC. Its translation: CASSHTANYGYTF. This chain links TRBV7-2 with TRBJ1-2; D gene uncertain. The germline V gene has CDR1 SGHTA and CDR2 FQGNSA. Trimming took off 5 bases at V and 0 bases at J, with 7 bases between the two ends. The length of the CDR3 is 13 residues. Combining the CDR3 with reference TRBV7-2 and TRBJ1-2 gives the whole variable domain GAGVSQSPSNKVTEKGKDVELRCDPISGHTALYWYRQSLGQGLEFLIYFQGNSAPDKSGLPSDRFSAERTGGSVSTLTIQRTQQEDSAVYLCASSHTANYGYTFGSGTRLTVV.

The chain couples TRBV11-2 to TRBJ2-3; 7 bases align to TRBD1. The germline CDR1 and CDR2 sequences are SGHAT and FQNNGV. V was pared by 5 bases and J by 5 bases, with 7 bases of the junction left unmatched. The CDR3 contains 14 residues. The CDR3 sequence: CASSPVTGQDTQYF. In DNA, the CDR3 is TGTGCCAGCAGCCCCGTGACAGGGCAAGATACGCAGTATTTT.

CDR3 amino acids: CASSYTQGSSYNEQFF. The CDR3 DNA reads as TGTGCCAGCAGTTACACCCAGGGTAGCTCCTACAATGAGCAGTTCTTC. The chain is built from TRBV6-5 and TRBJ2-1; D is possibly TRBD1 (5 bases). Germline assignment: CDR1 MNHEY and CDR2 SVGAGI. The CDR3 runs 16 residues. V gave up 2 bases and J gave up 0 bases, with 11 bases separating them.

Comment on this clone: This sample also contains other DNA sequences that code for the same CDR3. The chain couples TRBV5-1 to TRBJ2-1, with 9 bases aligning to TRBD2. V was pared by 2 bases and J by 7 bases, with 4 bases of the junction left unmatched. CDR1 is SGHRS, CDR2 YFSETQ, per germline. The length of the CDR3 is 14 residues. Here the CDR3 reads CASSLGLAGNEQFF. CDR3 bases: TGCGCCAGCAGCTTAGGGCTAGCGGGGAATGAGCAGTTCTTC. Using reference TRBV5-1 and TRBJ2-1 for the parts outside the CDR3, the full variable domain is KAGVTQTPRYLIKTRGQQVTLSCSPISGHRSVSWYQQTPGQGLQFLFEYFSETQRNKGNFPGRFSGRQFSNSRSEMNVSTLELGDSALYLCASSLGLAGNEQFFGPGTRLTVL.

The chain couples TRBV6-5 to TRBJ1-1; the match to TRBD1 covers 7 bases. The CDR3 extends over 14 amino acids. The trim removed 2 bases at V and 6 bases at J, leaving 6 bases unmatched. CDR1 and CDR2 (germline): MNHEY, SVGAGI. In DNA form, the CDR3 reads TGTGCCAGCAGTTACCGCAGGGGGGGCGCTGAAGCTTTCTTT. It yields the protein CASSYRRGGAEAFF.

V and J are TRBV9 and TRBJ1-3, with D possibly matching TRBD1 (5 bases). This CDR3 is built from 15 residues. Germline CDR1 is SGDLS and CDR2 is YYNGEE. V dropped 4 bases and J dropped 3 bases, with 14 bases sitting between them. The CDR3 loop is CASSSRGDRGNTIYF. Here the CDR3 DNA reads TGTGCCAGCAGCTCCCGGGGGGACCGTGGAAACACCATATATTTT. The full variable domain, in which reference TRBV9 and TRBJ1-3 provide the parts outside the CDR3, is DSGVTQTPKHLITATGQRVTLRCSPRSGDLSVYWYQQSLDQGLQFLIQYYNGEERAKGNILERFSAQQFPDLHSELNLSSLELGDSALYFCASSSRGDRGNTIYFGEGSWLTVV.

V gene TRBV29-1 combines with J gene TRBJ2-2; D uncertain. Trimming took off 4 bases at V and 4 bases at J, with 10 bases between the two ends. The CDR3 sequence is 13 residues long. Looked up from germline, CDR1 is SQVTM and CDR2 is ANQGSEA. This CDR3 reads CSVGLGPTGELFF. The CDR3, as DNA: TGCAGCGTTGGTTTGGGCCCCACCGGGGAGCTGTTTTTT.

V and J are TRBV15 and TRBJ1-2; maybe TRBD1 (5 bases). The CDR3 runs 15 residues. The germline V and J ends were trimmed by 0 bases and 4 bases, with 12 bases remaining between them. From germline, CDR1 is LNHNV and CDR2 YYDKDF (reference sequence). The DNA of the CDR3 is TGTGCCACCAGCAGAGAAGACGGGGACGGCTATGGCTACACCTTC. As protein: CATSREDGDGYGYTF.

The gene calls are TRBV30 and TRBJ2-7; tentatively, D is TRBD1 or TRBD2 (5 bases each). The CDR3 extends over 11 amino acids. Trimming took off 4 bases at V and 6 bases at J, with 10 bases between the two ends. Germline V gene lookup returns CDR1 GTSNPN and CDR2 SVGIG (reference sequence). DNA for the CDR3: TGTGCCTGGATTCGGGGCGTCGAGCAGTACTTC. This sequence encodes CAWIRGVEQYF.

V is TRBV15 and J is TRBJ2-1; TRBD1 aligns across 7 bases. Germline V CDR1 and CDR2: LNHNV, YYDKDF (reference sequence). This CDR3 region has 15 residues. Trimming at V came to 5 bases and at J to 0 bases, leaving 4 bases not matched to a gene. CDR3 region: CATSWGQSSYNEQFF. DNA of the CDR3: TGTGCCACCAGCTGGGGACAGAGCTCCTACAATGAGCAGTTCTTC.

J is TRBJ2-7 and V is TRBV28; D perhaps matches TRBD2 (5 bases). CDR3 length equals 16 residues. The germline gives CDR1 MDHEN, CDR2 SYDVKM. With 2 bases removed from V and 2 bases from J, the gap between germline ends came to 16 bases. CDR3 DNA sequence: TGTGCCAGCAGTTTAGGTTTGGGGAGACTCCCCTACGAGCAGTACTTC. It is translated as CASSLGLGRLPYEQYF. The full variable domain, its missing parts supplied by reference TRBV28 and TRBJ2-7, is DVKVTQSSRYLVKRTGEKVFLECVQDMDHENMFWYRQDPGLGLRLIYFSYDVKMKEKGDIPEGYSVSREKKERFSLILESASTNQTSMYLCASSLGLGRLPYEQYFGPGTRLTVT.

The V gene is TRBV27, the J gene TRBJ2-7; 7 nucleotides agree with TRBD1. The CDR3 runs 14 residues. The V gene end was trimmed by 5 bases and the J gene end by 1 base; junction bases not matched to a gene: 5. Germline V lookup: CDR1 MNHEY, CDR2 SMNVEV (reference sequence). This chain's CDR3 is CASSVTGNSYEQYF. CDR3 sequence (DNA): TGTGCCAGCAGTGTGACAGGGAATTCCTACGAGCAGTACTTC.

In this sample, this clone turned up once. The CDR3 coding sequence is TGCGCCAGCACCGAAATGGGGGCGGAGGAGACCCAGTACTTC. Translation: CASTEMGAEETQYF. The chain couples TRBV5-1 to TRBJ2-5; D perhaps matches TRBD1 (6 bases). Germline V CDR1 and CDR2: SGHRS, YFSETQ. V gave up 6 bases and J gave up 5 bases, with 17 bases separating them. The CDR3 contains 14 residues.

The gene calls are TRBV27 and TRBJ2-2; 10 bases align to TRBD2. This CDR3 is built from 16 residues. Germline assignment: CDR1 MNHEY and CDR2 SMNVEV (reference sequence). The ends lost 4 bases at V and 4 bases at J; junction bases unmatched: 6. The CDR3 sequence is CASSYLLAGATGELFF. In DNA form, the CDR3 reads TGTGCCAGCAGTTATTTGCTAGCGGGAGCCACCGGGGAGCTGTTTTTT.

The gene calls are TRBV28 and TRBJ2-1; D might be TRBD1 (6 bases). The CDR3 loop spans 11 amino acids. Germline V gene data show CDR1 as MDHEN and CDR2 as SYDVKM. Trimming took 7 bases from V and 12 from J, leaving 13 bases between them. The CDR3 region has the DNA TGTGCCAGCATGCAGGGGCACTGGCAGTTCTTC. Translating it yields CASMQGHWQFF.